Below, 14 T cell receptor beta chains from the same sample are listed, as sequenced in a study of T cells in women clearing cervical HPV infection. The repertoire was sequenced with immunoSEQ multiplex PCR; TCRdb's copy has only in-frame clones and lacks some. The sample totals approximately 49,000 clones; its top ten clones hold 1.5% to 2%. Sequenced: blood buffy coat. The receptor set was obtained from a woman aged 18 to 75 with a cervical HPV16 infection that either progressed to CIN3+ or cleared (not recorded which).

Turning to this clone: The read stops 3 residues short of the end of the CDR3; the missing end is completed from the germline J gene. J is TRBJ2-5 and V is TRBV20-1; 8 bases match TRBD2. The CDR3 consists of 15 residues. Germline CDR1 DFQATT, CDR2 SNEGSKA (reference sequence). Trimming removed 5 bases from V and 0 bases from J; junction bases left unmatched: 8. The DNA read from the CDR3 is TGCAGTGCTCCCGGGGGGGTCCTGTACCAAGAGACC. Translating it yields CSAPGGVLYQET. The CDR3 in its entirety is CSAPGGVLYQETQYF.

CDR3 DNA, as far as it was read: TGTGCCATCAGTGATGGGGCAGCTTCAGGAAACACC. It codes for CAISDGAASGNT. The complete CDR3 sequence is CAISDGAASGNTIYF. This chain connects TRBV10-3 to TRBJ1-3, with TRBD1 as a possible D gene (5 bases). The CDR3 goes on 3 residues after the read ends, and that part is filled in from the germline J gene. This CDR3 contains 15 residues. Germline assignment: CDR1 ENHRY and CDR2 SYGVKD. V shed 3 bases and J shed 4 bases, with 13 bases lying between them.

As concerns this clone: The observed sequence ends 3 residues before the CDR3 terminus, with the missing tail filled in from the germline J gene. The chain employs TRBV20-1 and TRBJ2-1; TRBD1 is a possible D gene (5 bases). The CDR3 length is 12 residues. The germline CDR1 and CDR2 sequences are DFQATT and SNEGSKA (reference sequence). Trimming removed 6 bases from V and 6 bases from J, with 12 bases in between. The CDR3 DNA, read in part, is TGCAGTGCGGATACAGGAATCAATGAG. Translated: CSADTGINE. From start to end, the CDR3 is CSADTGINEQFF.

With respect to this clone: Sequencing ends 3 residues short of the CDR3 end; the germline J gene provides the rest. The rearrangement joins TRBV4-2 to TRBJ2-3; D call uncertain. The CDR3 is made up of 14 amino acids. From germline, CDR1 is LGHNA and CDR2 YNFKEQ. V dropped 0 bases and J dropped 6 bases, with 10 bases sitting between them. The covered CDR3 bases are TGTGCCAGCAGCCAAGATTCCGGTTCCGATACG. It specifies CASSQDSGSDT. The entire CDR3 is CASSQDSGSDTQYF.

As to this clone: With the read ending 3 residues before the CDR3 end, the germline J gene is used to fill in that end. This sequence joins TRBV12-3 or TRBV12-4 and TRBJ1-3; D gene uncertain. This CDR3 comprises 11 residues. CDR3 in amino acids: CASSLGTIIYF. CDR3 DNA, as far as it was read: TGTGCCAGCAGTTTAGGTACAATC.

Note on this clone: Sequencing ends 3 residues short of the CDR3 end; the germline J gene provides the rest. V and J are TRBV27 and TRBJ2-7; no definite D call. The CDR3 spans 14 residues. The V gene lost 8 bases and the J gene lost 0 bases, with 14 bases spanning the gap. CDR1 MNHEY and CDR2 SMNVEV come from the germline V gene (reference sequence). The part of the CDR3 DNA that was read is TGTGCCAGCTCCTGGTCCTCGGGCTCCTACGAG. This sequence encodes CASSWSSGSYE. The full CDR3 protein is CASSWSSGSYEQYF.

In regard to this clone: The read ends 3 residues shy of where the CDR3 ends; the end is completed using the germline J gene. V and J are TRBV5-5 and TRBJ2-5, with 9 bases that match TRBD1. Germline CDR1 and CDR2: SGHKS and YYEKEE (reference sequence). The CDR3 is 14 amino acids. The J segment lost 3 bases and the V segment lost 4 bases, leaving 4 bases of the junction unmatched. The CDR3 is CASSHRDREETQYF. CDR3 DNA (partial): TGTGCCAGCAGCCACAGGGACAGGGAAGAGACC.

As regards this clone: The read halts 3 residues ahead of the CDR3 end, with the missing end drawn from the germline J gene. The chain joins TRBV5-1 to TRBJ2-5, with 9 bases identical to TRBD2. Germline V gene lookup returns CDR1 SGHRS and CDR2 YFSETQ. V trimming: 4 bases; J trimming: 5 bases; junction bases outside the gene matches: 15. The CDR3 is 17 residues long. CDR3 DNA (partial): TGCGCCAGCAGCAATGGGAGGAGCGGGGGGCTCCGGGAGACC. Translating gives CASSNGRSGGLRET. The complete CDR3 reads CASSNGRSGGLRETQYF.

Points on this clone: The missing CDR3 end, 3 residues past where the read stops, is filled in from the germline J gene. This chain uses TRBV9 with TRBJ2-3; 9 bases map to TRBD1. Trimming at V came to 3 bases and at J to 2 bases, leaving 7 bases not matched to a gene. The germline gives CDR1 SGDLS, CDR2 YYNGEE. This CDR3 has 16 amino acids. Partial CDR3 DNA: TGTGCCAGCAGCGCCCGGACAGGGGCCCTCACAGATACG. Encoded protein: CASSARTGALTDT. The CDR3 reads in full as CASSARTGALTDTQYF.

About this clone itself: The read finishes 3 residues shy of the CDR3 end, and the germline J gene is used to complete it. J is TRBJ2-5 and V is TRBV20-1, with D possibly TRBD1 on 6 matching bases. V was clipped by 6 bases and J by 1 base, with 15 bases between them. CDR3 length: 14 amino acids. Germline CDR1 reads DFQATT; CDR2 reads SNEGSKA (reference sequence). CDR3 sequence reads: CSALPGQFQETQYF. The sequenced CDR3 bases are TGCAGTGCACTCCCCGGACAGTTCCAAGAGACC.

For this clone: The CDR3 goes on 3 residues after the read ends, and that part is filled in from the germline J gene. V and J are TRBV2 and TRBJ2-7, with D perhaps TRBD1 (6 bases). This CDR3 has 14 amino acids. Germline V gene sequence: CDR1 SNHLY, CDR2 FYNNEI. Trimming removed 4 bases from V and 2 bases from J, with 12 bases in between. The CDR3 loop is CASSARGLAYEQYF. CDR3 DNA, as far as it was read: TGTGCCAGCAGTGCCAGGGGTTTAGCCTACGAG.

With regard to this clone: The read ends 3 residues before the CDR3 terminus; that terminus is restored from the germline J gene. This chain uses TRBV5-6 with TRBJ2-2; the match to TRBD1 covers 8 bases. CDR3 length equals 15 residues. Trimming removed 4 bases from V and 6 bases from J; junction bases left unmatched: 8. The germline V gene encodes CDR1 SGHDT and CDR2 YYEEEE. CDR3: CASSLRGPGAGELFF. CDR3 DNA (partial): TGTGCCAGCAGCCTCAGGGGGCCGGGGGCCGGGGAG.

With respect to this clone: The read comes to an end 3 residues before the CDR3 does, leaving the germline J gene to fill in the end. The chain has TRBV12-3 or TRBV12-4 and TRBJ1-1; D call uncertain. CDR3 size: 12 residues. Trimming stripped 2 bases from V and 6 bases from J, with 7 bases between. The CDR3 loop is CASSLFLAEAFF. CDR3 DNA, as far as it was read: TGTGCCAGCAGTTTATTCCTCGCTGAA.

Details on this clone: Read data end 3 residues before the CDR3 end; the end is taken from the germline J gene. The V call is TRBV20-1, the J call TRBJ2-7; 8 bases match TRBD2. Germline V gene lookup returns CDR1 DFQATT and CDR2 SNEGSKA (reference sequence). This CDR3 has 13 residues. Losses at the gene ends were 7 bases for V and 3 bases for J; bases not matched to a gene: 8. The CDR3 protein is CSERGLYLYEQYF. The sequenced CDR3 bases are TGCAGTGAGCGGGGGCTATACCTCTACGAG.